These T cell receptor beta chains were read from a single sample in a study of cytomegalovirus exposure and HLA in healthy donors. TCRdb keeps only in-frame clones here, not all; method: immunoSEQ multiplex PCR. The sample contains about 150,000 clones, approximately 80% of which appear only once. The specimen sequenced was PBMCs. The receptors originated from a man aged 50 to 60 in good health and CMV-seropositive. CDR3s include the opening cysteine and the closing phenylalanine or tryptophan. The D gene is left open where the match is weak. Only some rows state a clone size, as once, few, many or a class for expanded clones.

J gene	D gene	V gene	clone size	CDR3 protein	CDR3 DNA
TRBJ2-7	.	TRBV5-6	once	CASSLGAYEQYF	TGTGCCAGCAGCCTCGGGGCCTACGAGCAGTACTTC
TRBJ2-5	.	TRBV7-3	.	CASSRRLETQETQYF	TGTGCCAGCAGCCGGCGACTAGAGACACAAGAGACCCAGTACTTC
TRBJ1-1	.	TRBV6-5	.	CASSYKGRDTEAFF	TGTGCCAGCAGTTACAAGGGGAGGGACACTGAAGCTTTCTTT
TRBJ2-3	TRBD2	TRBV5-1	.	CASSLGERGRSTDTQYF	TGCGCCAGCAGCTTGGGGGAGCGGGGGCGTAGCACAGATACGCAGTATTTT
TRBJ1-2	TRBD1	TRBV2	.	CASSETGTGLNYGYTF	TGTGCCAGCAGTGAGACCGGGACAGGGTTGAACTATGGCTACACCTTC
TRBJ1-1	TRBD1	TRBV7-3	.	CASSSQGGPGTEAFF	TGTGCCAGCAGTTCCCAAGGGGGCCCGGGGACTGAAGCTTTCTTT
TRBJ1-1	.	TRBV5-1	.	CASSLDGPAKKAFF	TGCGCCAGCAGCTTGGATGGGCCGGCGAAGAAAGCTTTCTTT
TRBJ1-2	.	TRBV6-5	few	CASSYGRFYGYTF	TGTGCCAGCAGTTACGGCAGGTTCTATGGCTACACCTTC
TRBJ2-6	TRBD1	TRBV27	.	CASKLTGRSGANVLTF	TGTGCCAGCAAACTGACAGGGCGGTCCGGGGCCAACGTCCTGACTTTC
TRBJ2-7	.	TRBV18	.	CASSPGGRTSYEQYF	TGTGCCAGCTCCCCAGGAGGCAGGACCTCCTACGAGCAGTACTTC
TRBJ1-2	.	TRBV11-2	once	CASSSVMRGGYGYTF	TGTGCCAGCAGCTCCGTTATGAGGGGAGGGTATGGCTACACCTTC
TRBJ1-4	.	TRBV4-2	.	CASSLGGGATNEKLFF	TGTGCCAGCAGCCTAGGGGGGGGAGCAACTAATGAAAAACTGTTTTTT
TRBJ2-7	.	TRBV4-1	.	CASSEEGSSYEQYF	TGCGCCAGCAGCGAAGAAGGGAGCTCCTACGAGCAGTACTTC
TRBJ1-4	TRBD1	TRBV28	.	CASSSSGQGLEKLFF	TGTGCCAGCAGCTCCTCGGGACAGGGGCTTGAAAAACTGTTTTTT
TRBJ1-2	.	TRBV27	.	CASSPRHPNYGYTF	TGTGCCAGCAGTCCCAGACACCCTAACTATGGCTACACCTTC
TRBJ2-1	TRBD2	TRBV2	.	CAGSGGGGNEQFF	TGTGCCGGCAGTGGGGGGGGAGGGAATGAGCAGTTCTTC
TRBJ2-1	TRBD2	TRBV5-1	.	CASSLTSGSKYNEQFF	TGCGCCAGCAGCTTGACTAGCGGTTCTAAATACAATGAGCAGTTCTTC
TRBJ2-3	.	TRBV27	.	CASSLSSAADTQYF	TGTGCCAGCAGTTTATCGTCCGCCGCGGATACGCAGTATTTT
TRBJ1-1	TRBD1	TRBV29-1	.	CSAPGGYTEAFF	TGCAGCGCCCCAGGGGGCTACACTGAAGCTTTCTTT
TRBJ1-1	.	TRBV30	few	CAWSVPQNTEAFF	TGTGCCTGGAGTGTCCCCCAAAACACTGAAGCTTTCTTT
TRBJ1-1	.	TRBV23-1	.	CASSQSGPLEAFF	TGCGCCAGCAGTCAATCGGGGCCTCTTGAGGCTTTCTTT
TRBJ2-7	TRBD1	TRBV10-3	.	CTISGTGTGKPYEQYF	TGTACCATCAGTGGGACCGGGACAGGGAAGCCATACGAGCAGTACTTC
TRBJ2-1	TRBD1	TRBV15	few	CATSTGTGSSYNEQFF	TGTGCCACCAGCACCGGGACAGGAAGCTCCTACAATGAGCAGTTCTTC
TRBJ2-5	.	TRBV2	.	CASSEGLSRTETQYF	TGTGCCAGCAGTGAAGGATTAAGCCGAACGGAGACCCAGTACTTC
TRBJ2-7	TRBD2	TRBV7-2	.	CASSEGSGGSYEQYF	TGTGCCAGCAGCGAAGGGTCGGGGGGATCCTACGAGCAGTACTTC
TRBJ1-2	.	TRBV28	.	CASSRPGQTYGYTF	TGTGCCAGCAGTCGCCCGGGACAAACCTATGGCTACACCTTC
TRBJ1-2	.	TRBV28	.	CASSLFQGHGYTF	TGTGCCAGCAGTTTATTTCAGGGCCATGGCTACACCTTC
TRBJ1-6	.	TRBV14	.	CASSGQAYNSPLHF	TGTGCCAGCAGCGGGCAGGCCTATAATTCACCCCTCCACTTT
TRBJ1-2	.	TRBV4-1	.	CASSQESRTQGYTF	TGCGCCAGCAGCCAAGAAAGTAGGACTCAAGGCTACACCTTC
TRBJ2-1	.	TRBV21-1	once	CASSRTSGSYNEQFF	TGTGCCAGCAGCCGGACTAGCGGGAGCTACAATGAGCAGTTCTTC
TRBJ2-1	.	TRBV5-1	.	CASSLAALAGNEQFF	TGCGCCAGCAGCTTGGCAGCACTAGCTGGGAATGAGCAGTTCTTC
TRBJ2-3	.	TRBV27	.	CASSWSTTDTQYF	TGTGCCAGCAGTTGGTCTACGACAGATACGCAGTATTTT
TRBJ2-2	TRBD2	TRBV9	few	CASSVGLAHERGTGELFF	TGTGCCAGCAGCGTGGGACTAGCGCATGAGAGGGGCACCGGGGAGCTGTTTTTT
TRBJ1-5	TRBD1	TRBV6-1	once	CASRDRVSNQPQHF	TGTGCCAGCAGGGACAGGGTCAGCAATCAGCCCCAGCATTTT
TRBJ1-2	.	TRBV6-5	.	CASSYSRQGANYGYTF	TGTGCCAGCAGTTACTCGCGGCAGGGCGCTAACTATGGCTACACCTTC
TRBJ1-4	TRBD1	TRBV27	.	CASSLRSEQGGMPNEKLFF	TGTGCCAGCAGTTTAAGATCGGAACAGGGGGGTATGCCTAATGAAAAACTGTTTTTT
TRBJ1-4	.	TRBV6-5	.	CASREPTGYEKLFF	TGTGCCAGCAGGGAGCCTACGGGATACGAAAAACTGTTTTTT
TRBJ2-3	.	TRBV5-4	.	CASTRDSSTDTQYF	TGTGCCAGCACCAGGGATTCTAGCACAGATACGCAGTATTTT
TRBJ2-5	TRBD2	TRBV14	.	CASSQDTGLAGAGTETQYF	TGTGCCAGCAGCCAAGATACGGGACTAGCGGGGGCCGGAACAGAGACCCAGTACTTC
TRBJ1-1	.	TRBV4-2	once	CASSQENRGLAEAFF	TGTGCCAGCAGCCAAGAAAACCGGGGGTTGGCTGAAGCTTTCTTT
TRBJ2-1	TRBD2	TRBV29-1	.	CSVVTSGGENEQFF	TGCAGCGTAGTAACTAGCGGGGGGGAAAATGAGCAGTTCTTC
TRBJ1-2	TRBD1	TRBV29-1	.	CSVNTSGGQGVRYTF	TGCAGCGTTAACACCTCCGGGGGACAGGGTGTTCGCTACACCTTC
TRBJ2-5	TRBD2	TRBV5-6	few	CASSLGTSGRETQYF	TGTGCCAGCAGCTTGGGGACTAGCGGGAGGGAGACCCAGTACTTC
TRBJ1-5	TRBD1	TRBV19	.	CASRDRGPSNQPQHF	TGTGCCAGTCGGGACAGGGGGCCCAGCAATCAGCCCCAGCATTTT
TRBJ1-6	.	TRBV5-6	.	CASSLDGAYNSPLHF	TGTGCCAGCAGCTTGGACGGTGCCTATAATTCACCCCTCCACTTT
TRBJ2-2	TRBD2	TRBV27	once	CASSRTSGYTGELFF	TGTGCCAGCAGCAGGACTAGCGGTTACACCGGGGAGCTGTTTTTT
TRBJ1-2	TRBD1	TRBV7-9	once	CASSSDRDYGYTF	TGTGCCAGCAGCTCAGACAGGGACTATGGCTACACCTTC
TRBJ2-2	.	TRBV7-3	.	CASSLGLGGSTGELFF	TGTGCCAGCAGCTTAGGTTTAGGGGGAAGCACCGGGGAGCTGTTTTTT
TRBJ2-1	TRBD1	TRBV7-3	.	CASGAGTDYNEQFF	TGTGCCAGCGGTGCCGGGACAGACTACAATGAGCAGTTCTTC
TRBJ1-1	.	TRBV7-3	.	CASTGTPGTEAFF	TGTGCCAGCACCGGAACCCCGGGCACTGAAGCTTTCTTT
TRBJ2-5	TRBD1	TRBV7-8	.	CASSYGTGVGETQYF	TGTGCCAGCAGCTATGGGACAGGGGTTGGAGAGACCCAGTACTTC
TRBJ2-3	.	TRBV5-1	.	CASRLGSLDTQYF	TGCGCCAGCAGGTTGGGGAGCTTGGATACGCAGTATTTT
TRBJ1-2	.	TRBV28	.	CASSVTGTASYGYTF	TGTGCCAGCAGTGTTACAGGGACCGCGAGCTATGGCTACACCTTC
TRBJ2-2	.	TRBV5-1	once	CASSLGALNTGELFF	TGCGCCAGCAGCTTGGGGGCACTGAACACCGGGGAGCTGTTTTTT
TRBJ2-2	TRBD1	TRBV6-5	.	CASSYLQGELFF	TGTGCCAGCAGTTACCTACAGGGGGAACTGTTTTTT
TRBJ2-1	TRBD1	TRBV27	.	CASSLRAGGSNEQFF	TGTGCCAGCAGTTTACGGGCAGGGGGCTCGAATGAGCAGTTCTTC
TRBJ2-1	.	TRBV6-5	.	CASSYSLLSSYNEQFF	TGTGCCAGCAGTTACTCCCTCTTGAGCTCCTACAATGAGCAGTTCTTC